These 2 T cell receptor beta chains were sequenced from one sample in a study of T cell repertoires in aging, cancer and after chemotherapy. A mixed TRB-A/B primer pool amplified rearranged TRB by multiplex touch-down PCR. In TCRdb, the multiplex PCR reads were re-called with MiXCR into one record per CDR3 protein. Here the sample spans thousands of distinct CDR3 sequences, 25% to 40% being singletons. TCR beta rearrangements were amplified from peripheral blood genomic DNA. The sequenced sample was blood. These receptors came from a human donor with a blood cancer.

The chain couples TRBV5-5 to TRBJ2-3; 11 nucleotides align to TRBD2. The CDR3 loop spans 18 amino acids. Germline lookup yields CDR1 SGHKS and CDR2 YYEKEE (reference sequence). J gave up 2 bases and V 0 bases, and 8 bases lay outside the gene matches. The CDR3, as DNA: TGTGCCAGCAGCTTGGCCAACGTAGCGGGGGGGCACACAGATACGCAGTATTTT. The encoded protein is CASSLANVAGGHTDTQYF.

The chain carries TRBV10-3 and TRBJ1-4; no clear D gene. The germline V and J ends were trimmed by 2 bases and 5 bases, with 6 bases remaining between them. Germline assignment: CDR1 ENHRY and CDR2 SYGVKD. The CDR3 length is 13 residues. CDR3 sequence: CAISEPRNEKLFF. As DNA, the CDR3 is TGTGCCATCAGTGAGCCCAGGAATGAAAAACTGTTTTTT.